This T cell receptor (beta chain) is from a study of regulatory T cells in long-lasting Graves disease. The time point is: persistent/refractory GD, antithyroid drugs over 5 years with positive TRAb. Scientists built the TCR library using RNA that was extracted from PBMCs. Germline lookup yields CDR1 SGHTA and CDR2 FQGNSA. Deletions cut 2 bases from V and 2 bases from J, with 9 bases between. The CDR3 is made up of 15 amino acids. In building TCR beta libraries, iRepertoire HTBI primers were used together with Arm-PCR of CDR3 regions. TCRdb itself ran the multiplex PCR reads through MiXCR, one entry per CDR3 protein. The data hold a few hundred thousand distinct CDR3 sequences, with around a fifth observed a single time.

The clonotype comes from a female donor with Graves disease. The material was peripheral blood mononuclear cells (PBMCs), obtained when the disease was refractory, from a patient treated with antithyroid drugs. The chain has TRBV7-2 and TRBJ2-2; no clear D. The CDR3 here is CASSLTASNTGELFF. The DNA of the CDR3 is TGTGCCAGCAGCTTAACCGCCAGTAACACCGGGGAGCTGTTTTTT.